One T cell receptor (beta chain) is described in this entry. The germline gives CDR1 MNHEY, CDR2 SVGAGI. The V gene lost 7 bases and the J gene lost 6 bases, with 19 bases spanning the gap. There are 15 residues in the CDR3. This specimen belongs to a study of blood T cell repertoires in COVID-19. Looking at the study overall: From T cells, B-cell-depleted T cells, or PBMCs came the material, which was cDNA or gDNA.

Authors' analysis steps: Quantification of nucleated cells was approximated via reference gene primer amplification. The method was immunoSEQ multiplex PCR; TCRdb's version includes in-frame clones alone and lacks a portion of them. V, J and clone size are taken as reported in that table, and D and trimming were inferred from the DNA itself. The sample shows about 55,000 clones, about nine tenths of them seen only once. This receptor was identified in a middle-aged man with COVID-19, enrolled during active disease. V is TRBV6-5 and J is TRBJ2-1; perhaps TRBD2 as D (7 bases). Sequencing used peripheral blood. This CDR3 is CASNRGGATTNEQFF. CDR3 bases: TGTGCCAGCAATCGTGGGGGGGCCACAACCAATGAGCAGTTCTTC.